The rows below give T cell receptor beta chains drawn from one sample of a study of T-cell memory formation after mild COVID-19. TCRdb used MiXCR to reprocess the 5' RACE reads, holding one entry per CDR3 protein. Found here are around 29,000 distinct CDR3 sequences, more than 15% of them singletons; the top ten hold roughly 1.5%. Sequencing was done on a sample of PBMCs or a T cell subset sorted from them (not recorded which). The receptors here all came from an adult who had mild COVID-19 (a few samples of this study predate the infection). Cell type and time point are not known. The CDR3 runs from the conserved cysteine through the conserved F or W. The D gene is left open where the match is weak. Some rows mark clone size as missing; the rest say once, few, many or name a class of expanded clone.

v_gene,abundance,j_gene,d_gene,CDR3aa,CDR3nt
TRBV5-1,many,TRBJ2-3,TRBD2,CASGGGLAGSDTQYF,TGCGCCAGCGGGGGGGGACTAGCGGGATCAGATACGCAGTATTTT
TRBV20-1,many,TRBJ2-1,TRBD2,CSARDLSRLAGNSYNEQFF,TGCAGTGCTAGAGACCTGTCTCGGCTAGCGGGAAACTCCTACAATGAGCAGTTCTTC
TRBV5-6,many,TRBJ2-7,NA,CASSFMGASYEQYF,TGTGCCAGCAGCTTTATGGGAGCTTCCTACGAGCAGTACTTC
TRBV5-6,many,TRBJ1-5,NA,CASSLRTEHQPQHF,TGTGCCAGCAGCCTAAGGACAGAACATCAGCCCCAGCATTTT
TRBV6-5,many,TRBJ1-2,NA,CASSRDVYGYTF,TGTGCCAGCAGTCGGGACGTCTATGGCTACACCTTC
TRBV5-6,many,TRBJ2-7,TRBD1,CASSRVDRASYEQYF,TGTGCCAGCAGCCGGGTCGACAGGGCATCCTACGAGCAGTACTTC
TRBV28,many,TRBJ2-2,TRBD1,CASSPGQVNTGELFF,TGTGCCAGCAGTCCCGGACAGGTGAACACCGGGGAGCTGTTTTTT
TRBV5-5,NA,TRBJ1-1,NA,CASSFQGTEAFF,TGTGCCAGCAGCTTTCAGGGCACTGAAGCTTTCTTT
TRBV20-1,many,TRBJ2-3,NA,CSARGGGRGDTQYF,TGCAGTGCTAGGGGGGGCGGGAGAGGAGATACGCAGTATTTT
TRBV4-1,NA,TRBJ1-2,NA,CASSQVDQVSGYTF,TGCGCCAGCAGCCAAGTCGACCAGGTCTCGGGCTACACCTTC
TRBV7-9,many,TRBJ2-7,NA,CASSLSGESDEQYF,TGTGCCAGCAGCTTGTCCGGGGAATCCGACGAGCAGTACTTC
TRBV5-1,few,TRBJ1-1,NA,CASSLAPWNTEAFF,TGCGCCAGCAGCTTAGCTCCCTGGAACACTGAAGCTTTCTTT
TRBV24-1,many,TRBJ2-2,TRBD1,CATSDNRGSTGELFF,TGTGCCACCAGTGATAACAGGGGGAGCACCGGGGAGCTGTTTTTT
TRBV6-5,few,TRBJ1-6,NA,CASRPGHNNSPLHF,TGTGCCAGCAGACCGGGACATAATAATTCACCCCTCCACTTT
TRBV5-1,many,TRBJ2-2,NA,CASSLWGSGELFF,TGCGCCAGCAGCTTGTGGGGTAGCGGGGAGCTGTTTTTT
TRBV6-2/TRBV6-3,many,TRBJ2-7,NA,CASSSRGYEQYF,TGTGCCAGCAGTTCCAGGGGCTACGAGCAGTACTTC
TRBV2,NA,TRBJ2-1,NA,CASSEGNGSPLDEQFF,TGTGCCAGCAGTGAAGGAAACGGGAGTCCCCTAGATGAGCAGTTCTTC
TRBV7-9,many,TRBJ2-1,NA,CASSLRAGPRSGSYNEQFF,TGTGCCAGCAGCTTAAGGGCGGGACCACGGTCTGGCTCATACAATGAGCAGTTCTTC
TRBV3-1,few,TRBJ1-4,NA,CASSPKSGESKKLFF,TGTGCCAGCAGCCCTAAGTCGGGGGAATCGAAAAAACTGTTTTTT
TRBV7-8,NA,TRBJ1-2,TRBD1,CASSGATGGWGYTF,TGTGCCAGCAGCGGAGCGACAGGGGGTTGGGGCTACACCTTC
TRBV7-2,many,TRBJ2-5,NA,CASSLAGKQETQYF,TGTGCCAGCAGCTTAGCTGGGAAACAAGAGACCCAGTACTTC
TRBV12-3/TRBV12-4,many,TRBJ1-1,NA,CASSLSDRNTEAFF,TGTGCCAGCAGTCTTTCCGACAGAAACACTGAAGCTTTCTTT
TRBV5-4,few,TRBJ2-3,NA,CASSLKRGADTQYF,TGTGCCAGCAGCCTTAAGAGGGGGGCAGATACGCAGTATTTT
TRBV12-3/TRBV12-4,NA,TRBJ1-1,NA,CASSRVQREAFF,TGTGCCAGCAGTCGGGTCCAAAGGGAAGCTTTCTTT
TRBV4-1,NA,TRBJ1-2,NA,CASSQEVGDLFAGYTF,TGCGCCAGCAGCCAAGAGGTAGGGGACCTGTTCGCTGGCTACACCTTC
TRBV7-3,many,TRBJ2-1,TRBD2,CASSLRLAGRNEQFF,TGTGCCAGCAGCTTACGACTAGCGGGGAGGAATGAGCAGTTCTTC
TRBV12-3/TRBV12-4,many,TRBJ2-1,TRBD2,CASSLALRGLAGSAYNEQFF,TGTGCCAGCAGTTTAGCGTTGAGAGGGCTAGCGGGTTCCGCCTACAATGAGCAGTTCTTC
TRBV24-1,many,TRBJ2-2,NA,CATSDPARLTGELFF,TGTGCCACCAGTGATCCTGCTAGATTAACCGGGGAGCTGTTTTTT
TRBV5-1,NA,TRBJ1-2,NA,CASSFLGTDHNYGYTF,TGCGCCAGCAGCTTCCTAGGGACGGATCACAACTATGGCTACACCTTC
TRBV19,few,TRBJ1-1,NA,CASSMQGWTEAFF,TGTGCCAGTAGTATGCAGGGATGGACTGAAGCTTTCTTT
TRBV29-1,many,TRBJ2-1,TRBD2,CSAEEGLGNEQFF,TGCAGCGCCGAAGAGGGACTAGGAAATGAGCAGTTCTTC
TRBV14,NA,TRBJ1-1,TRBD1,CASSPGQAEAFF,TGTGCCAGCAGCCCCGGACAGGCTGAAGCTTTCTTT